The entry below gives a single T cell receptor beta chain sequence along with its context. As yet, its antigen is unknown. The data were taken from a study of T-cell memory formation after mild COVID-19. Across the study: Clusters of TCRs were largely donor specific.

Findings of the study overall: A second wave of clones peaked on day 37, and their SARS-CoV-2 specificity went unconfirmed. Day 15 to 85 contractors were CD4/CD8 balanced; later expanders leaned CD4+. CD4+ contracting clones were found mainly in CM and EM, and CD8+ ones in EMRA.

From the 5' RACE reads, TCRdb called clonotypes with MiXCR, one entry per CDR3 protein. The sample holds 150,000 to 200,000 distinct CDR3 sequences, under 14% seen once. CDR3 size: 18 residues. The chain uses TRBV21-1 and TRBJ2-5; the tabulated D call, TRBD1, remains unverified against the DNA. TRBV21-1 is flagged as a pseudogene. This sequence originates from a man aged 18 to 29 who had mild COVID-19 (a few samples of this study predate the infection). Cell type and time point are not known. The specimen was PBMCs or a T cell subset sorted from them (not recorded which). The CDR3 spells CASSKDLLGADNQETQYF. The CDR3 DNA sequence: TGTGCCAGCAGCAAAGATCTCCTGGGGGCTGACAACCAAGAGACCCAGTACTTC.